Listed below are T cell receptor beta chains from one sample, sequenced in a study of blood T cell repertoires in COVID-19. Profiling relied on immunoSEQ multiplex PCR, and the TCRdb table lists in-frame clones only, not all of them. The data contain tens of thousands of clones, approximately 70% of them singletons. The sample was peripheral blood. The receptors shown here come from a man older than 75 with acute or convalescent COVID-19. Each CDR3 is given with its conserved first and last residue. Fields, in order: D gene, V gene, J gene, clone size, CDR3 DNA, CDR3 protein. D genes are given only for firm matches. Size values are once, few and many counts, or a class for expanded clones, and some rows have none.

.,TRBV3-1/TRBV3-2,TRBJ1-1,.,TGTGCCAGCAGCCAAGGGGACACCCGAGGGACTGAAGCTTTCTTT,CASSQGDTRGTEAFF
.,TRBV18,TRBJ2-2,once,TGTGCCAGCTCACCAGGCCCCCGGGGCGGGGAGCTGTTTTTT,CASSPGPRGGELFF
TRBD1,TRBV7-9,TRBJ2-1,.,TGTGCCAGCAGCACCCGCCTGGGGGACAGGTACAATGAGCAGTTCTTC,CASSTRLGDRYNEQFF
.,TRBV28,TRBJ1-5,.,TGTGCCAGCACCGGAACGGGGAGTCAGCCCCAGCATTTT,CASTGTGSQPQHF
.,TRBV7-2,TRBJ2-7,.,TGTGCCAGCAGCTCCGGGAAGGGGGACGAGCAGTACTTC,CASSSGKGDEQYF
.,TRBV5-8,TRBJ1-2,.,TGTGCCAGCAGATTGGACAGTCGGGGGTACTATGGCTACACCTTC,CASRLDSRGYYGYTF
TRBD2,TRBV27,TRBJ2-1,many,TGTGCCAGCAGTTCCCCTTTAGCGGGAGTGGGGTTGAATGAGCAGTTCTTC,CASSSPLAGVGLNEQFF
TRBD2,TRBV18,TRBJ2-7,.,TGTGCCAGCTCACCGCCAGCGGGAGATCCCTACGAGCAGTACTTC,CASSPPAGDPYEQYF
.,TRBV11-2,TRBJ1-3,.,TGTGCCAGCAGCTTAGTTAGGACTGTCTCCAAATCTGGAAACACCATATATTTT,CASSLVRTVSKSGNTIYF
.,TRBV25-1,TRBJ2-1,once,TGTGCCAGCAGTTTAACGACACGTTACAATGAGCAGTTCTTC,CASSLTTRYNEQFF
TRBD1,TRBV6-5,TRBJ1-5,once,TGTGCCAGCAACAGGGACAGGGGCGGGAATCAGCCCCAGCATTTT,CASNRDRGGNQPQHF
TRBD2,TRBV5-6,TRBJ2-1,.,TGTGCCAGCAGCTTATTTGGGACTAGCTCCTACAATGAGCAGTTCTTC,CASSLFGTSSYNEQFF
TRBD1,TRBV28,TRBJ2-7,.,TGTGCCAGCAGTACCGGGACAGGGGTCAACGAGCAGTACTTC,CASSTGTGVNEQYF
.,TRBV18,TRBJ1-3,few,TGTGCCAGCTCACCTTCCGCGGGATTCTCTGGAAACACCATATATTTT,CASSPSAGFSGNTIYF
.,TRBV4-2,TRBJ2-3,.,TGTGCCAGCAGCAAAGACTTTCCGCCCAGGGATACGCAGTATTTT,CASSKDFPPRDTQYF
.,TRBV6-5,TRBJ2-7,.,TGTGCCAGCAGTCCCTACGGACTCGGGGCCTACGAGCAGTACTTC,CASSPYGLGAYEQYF
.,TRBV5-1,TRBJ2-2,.,TGCGCCAGCAGCTTAGTACAGGCAGGGACCGGGGAGCTGTTTTTT,CASSLVQAGTGELFF
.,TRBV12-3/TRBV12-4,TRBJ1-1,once,TGTGCCAGCAGTATAACCGGCACTGAAGCTTTCTTT,CASSITGTEAFF
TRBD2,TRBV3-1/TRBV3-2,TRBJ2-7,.,TGTGCCAGCAGCCAAGAGGGGGGACTAGCGGGAGGCTCCTACGAGCAGTACTTC,CASSQEGGLAGGSYEQYF
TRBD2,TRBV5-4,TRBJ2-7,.,TGTGCCAGCAGCCCCCTAGCGGGTACCTACGAGCAGTACTTC,CASSPLAGTYEQYF
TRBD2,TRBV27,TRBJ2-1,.,TGTGCCAGCAGTTTATCCGGACTAGCGAGCTCCTACAATGAGCAGTTCTTC,CASSLSGLASSYNEQFF
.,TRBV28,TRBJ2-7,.,TGTGCCAGCAGCCCTGCAGGCCACGAGCAGTACTTC,CASSPAGHEQYF
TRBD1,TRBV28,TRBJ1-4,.,TGTGCCAGCAGAGCTCACAGGGGCCCTAATGAAAAACTGTTTTTT,CASRAHRGPNEKLFF
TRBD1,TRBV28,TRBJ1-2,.,TGTGCCAGCAGTTTATGGACAGGGATTAACTATGGCTACACCTTC,CASSLWTGINYGYTF
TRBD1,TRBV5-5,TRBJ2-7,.,TGTGCCAGCAAAACCGGGACAGGGGTATACGAGCAGTACTTC,CASKTGTGVYEQYF
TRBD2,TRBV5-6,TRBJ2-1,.,TGTGCCAGCAGTTATAGGACTAGCGGGAGGTACAATGAGCAGTTCTTC,CASSYRTSGRYNEQFF
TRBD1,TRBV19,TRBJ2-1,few,TGTGCCAGTAGTATAGGATACGACAGGGGGCAATTGGATGAGCAGTTCTTC,CASSIGYDRGQLDEQFF
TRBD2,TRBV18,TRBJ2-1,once,TGTGCCAGCTCACCCAGCGGGAGCGCCTACAATGAGCAGTTCTTC,CASSPSGSAYNEQFF
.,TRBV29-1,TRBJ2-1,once,TGCAGCGTTGAAACGGGATTCTACAATGAGCAGTTCTTC,CSVETGFYNEQFF
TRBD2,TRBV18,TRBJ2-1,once,TGTGCCAGCTCATTGACTAGCGGGAGGAATGAGCAGTTCTTC,CASSLTSGRNEQFF
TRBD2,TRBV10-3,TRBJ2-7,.,TGTGCCATCAGTGAGGGTCTAGCGGGAACGCAGCAGTACTTC,CAISEGLAGTQQYF
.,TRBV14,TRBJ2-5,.,TGTGCCAGCAGCTCTGGGCTGGCGGAGACCCAGTACTTC,CASSSGLAETQYF
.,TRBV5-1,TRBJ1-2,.,TGCGCCAGCAGCCTAGAGGGCAGGGGTGCGGATGGCTACACCTTC,CASSLEGRGADGYTF
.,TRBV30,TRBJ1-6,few,TGTGCCTGGAGTGCCTCGAGCGGGACACCCCTCCACTTT,CAWSASSGTPLHF
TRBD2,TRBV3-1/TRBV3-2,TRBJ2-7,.,TGTGCCAGCAGCCGAACCACTAGCGCCTGGACCGAGCAGTACTTC,CASSRTTSAWTEQYF
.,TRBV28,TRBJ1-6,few,TGTGCCAGCACTCCCAGCGGGGGGCCAATTTCACCCCTCCACTTT,CASTPSGGPISPLHF
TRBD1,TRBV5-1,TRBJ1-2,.,TGCGCCAGCAGCTCACCCGGGACAGGGGACTATGGCTACACCTTC,CASSSPGTGDYGYTF
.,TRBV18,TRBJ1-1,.,TGTGCCAGCTCACCAGACAGCCTGAACACTGAAGCTTTCTTT,CASSPDSLNTEAFF
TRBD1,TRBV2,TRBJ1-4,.,TGTGCCAGGGGACAGGGAGGAGAAAAACTGTTTTTT,CARGQGGEKLFF
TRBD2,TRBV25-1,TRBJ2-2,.,TGTGCCAGCAGTGAATCGAGGACTAGCGGGCCCGGGGAGCTGTTTTTT,CASSESRTSGPGELFF
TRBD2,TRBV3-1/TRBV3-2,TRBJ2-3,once,TGTGCCAGCAGCCCCCGAGCGGGAGCGAGCACAGATACGCAGTATTTT,CASSPRAGASTDTQYF
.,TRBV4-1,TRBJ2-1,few,TGCGCCAGCAGCAGGACAGCCTTACGCAATGAGCAGTTCTTC,CASSRTALRNEQFF
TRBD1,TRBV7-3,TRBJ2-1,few,TGTGCCAGCAGCTTGGCAGGGGGAAACAATGAGCAGTTCTTC,CASSLAGGNNEQFF
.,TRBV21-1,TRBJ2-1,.,TGTGCCAGCAGCACTCGGGGTTTGACTAGCGGGAAATCCTACAATGAGCAGTTCTTC,CASSTRGLTSGKSYNEQFF
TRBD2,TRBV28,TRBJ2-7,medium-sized,TGTGCCAGCAGTTTCGAGAAGCGGGGGAACTCCTACGAGCAGTACTTC,CASSFEKRGNSYEQYF
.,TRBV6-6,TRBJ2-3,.,TGTGCCAGCAGTTACACGGGGAGCACAGATACGCAGTATTTT,CASSYTGSTDTQYF
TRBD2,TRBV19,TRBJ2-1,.,TGTGCCAGTAGTATCTCCAATCTAGCGGGAGGGGACAATGAGCAGTTCTTC,CASSISNLAGGDNEQFF
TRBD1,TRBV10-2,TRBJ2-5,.,TGCGCCAGCAGCCGGACAGGCTTAGAGGAGACCCAGTACTTC,CASSRTGLEETQYF
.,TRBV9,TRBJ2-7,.,TGTGCCAGCAATTCCGGCGGGATAGGGTACGAGCAGTACTTC,CASNSGGIGYEQYF
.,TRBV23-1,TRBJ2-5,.,TGCGCCAGCAGTCAAAAAGGGGAAGAGACCCAGTACTTC,CASSQKGEETQYF
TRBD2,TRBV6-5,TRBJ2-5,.,TGTGCCAGCAGTTACGCTAGCGGGAGAATGCAAGAGACCCAGTACTTC,CASSYASGRMQETQYF
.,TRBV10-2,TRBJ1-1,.,TGCGCCAGCAGTGACCGACGGGGGTCAAACACTGAAGCTTTCTTT,CASSDRRGSNTEAFF
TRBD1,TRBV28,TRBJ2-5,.,TGCGCGACAGGGAAAGAGACCCAGTACTTC,CATGKETQYF
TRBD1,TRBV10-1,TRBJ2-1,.,TGCGCCAGCAGTGCCGGACAGGGGCCCGACAATGAGCAGTTCTTC,CASSAGQGPDNEQFF
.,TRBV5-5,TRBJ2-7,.,TGTGCCAGCAGCCCGGGGAATTCCTACGAGCAGTACTTC,CASSPGNSYEQYF
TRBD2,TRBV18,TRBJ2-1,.,TGTGCCAGCTCACCCAGTCTAGCGGATTACAATGAGCAGTTCTTC,CASSPSLADYNEQFF
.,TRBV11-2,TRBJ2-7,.,TGTGCCAGCAGCCCCAGAGGGTCAAGCTCCTACGAGCAGTACTTC,CASSPRGSSSYEQYF
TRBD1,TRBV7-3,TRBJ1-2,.,TGTGCCAGCAGCACGACAGGGGGATATGGCTACACCTTC,CASSTTGGYGYTF